This is a list of T cell receptor beta chains from one sample in a study of shared clonotypes between healthy human individuals. Sequencing was performed with immunoSEQ multiplex PCR; in TCRdb, only in-frame clones are kept and a portion is missing. The sample consists of 2 million to 2.5 million clones, approximately 90% of them appearing once. The sample taken for sequencing was naive CD4+ T cells from PBMCs. These TCRs come from a man younger than 35 in good health. Some clones in this sample may be carry-over from other donors' samples. The CDR3 runs from the conserved cysteine through the conserved F or W. A D gene is named only where the DNA matches it firmly. Rows may omit the clone size; those that give it use once, few, many or a size class.

CDR3nt,CDR3aa,d_gene,v_gene,abundance,j_gene
TGCGCCAGCAGCTTAACCGGGACTAGCGTGTCCTACGAGCAGTACTTC,CASSLTGTSVSYEQYF,TRBD2,TRBV5-1,.,TRBJ2-7
TGCGCCAGCAGCTTGAGAATCGGGCAGCCCCAGCATTTT,CASSLRIGQPQHF,.,TRBV5-1,.,TRBJ1-5
TGCGCCAGCAGCTTGGTTTTAGCGGGAGACTACGAGCAGTACTTC,CASSLVLAGDYEQYF,TRBD2,TRBV5-1,once,TRBJ2-7
TGTGCCAGCTCACCACCGAGGGGGGGCAACTCCTACGAGCAGTACTTC,CASSPPRGGNSYEQYF,.,TRBV18,once,TRBJ2-7
TGTGCCAGTAGCTCGCGGGGGACACAATACGAGCAGTACTTC,CASSSRGTQYEQYF,.,TRBV19,.,TRBJ2-7
TGTGCCAGCAGTTTAGCAGGGAGTTTTCAGCCCCAGCATTTT,CASSLAGSFQPQHF,.,TRBV28,.,TRBJ1-5
TGTGCCAGCAGCCGTTTAGGGACCAGGGGGGGTGCAGATACGCAGTATTTT,CASSRLGTRGGADTQYF,.,TRBV7-3,.,TRBJ2-3
TGTGCCTGGAGTGCCGGGACCTCGAACACTGAAGCTTTCTTT,CAWSAGTSNTEAFF,.,TRBV30,few,TRBJ1-1
TGTGCCAGCAAAAGGTCGGCGGGAGGCAATTCCTACGAGCAGTACTTC,CASKRSAGGNSYEQYF,TRBD2,TRBV27,.,TRBJ2-7
TGTGCCAGCAGCGCGAGGACTAGCGGGAGCCCGATCTACGAGCAGTACTTC,CASSARTSGSPIYEQYF,TRBD2,TRBV7-2,.,TRBJ2-7
TGTGCCAGCAGCCCCATAACCGGGGGCGAGCAGTACTTC,CASSPITGGEQYF,.,TRBV7-2,.,TRBJ2-7
TGTGCCAGCAGCTTACTAGGGACAGGTGGGAACACTGAAGCTTTCTTT,CASSLLGTGGNTEAFF,TRBD1,TRBV7-3,.,TRBJ1-1
TGTGCAAGTCGCCCCCTTAAACCAGGTAAGCCCTCCTACGAGCAGTACTTC,CASRPLKPGKPSYEQYF,.,TRBV12-2,.,TRBJ2-7
TGTGCCAGCAGTTACTCGACAGGGGGCGGATATGGCTACACCTTC,CASSYSTGGGYGYTF,TRBD1,TRBV6-6,.,TRBJ1-2
TGCGCCAGCAGCCAAGTCGGGGGCACCGGGGAGCTGTTTTTT,CASSQVGGTGELFF,.,TRBV4-1,.,TRBJ2-2
TGTGCCAGCAGCTCATGGGGTGAGCAGTTCTTC,CASSSWGEQFF,.,TRBV5-6,.,TRBJ2-1
TGTGCCAGCAGCTCCGACAGACAGAACACTGAAGCTTTCTTT,CASSSDRQNTEAFF,.,TRBV7-9,.,TRBJ1-1
TGTGCCAGCAGCTTAGCAGGGCCAGGGGAGTTTTACACCTTC,CASSLAGPGEFYTF,.,TRBV11-2,.,TRBJ1-2
TGTGCCAGCAGGGGGACGGGCAGCACAGATACGCAGTATTTT,CASRGTGSTDTQYF,.,TRBV6-1,.,TRBJ2-3
TGTGCCAGCAGTAGACACAGGGACGAGCAGTACTTC,CASSRHRDEQYF,.,TRBV6-1,.,TRBJ2-7
TGTGCCAGCAGCTCCCCTACTCGGCAGAAAGTGTCGGGAAACACCATATATTTT,CASSSPTRQKVSGNTIYF,.,TRBV7-9,.,TRBJ1-3
TGTGCCAGCAGCCTCACGGATCGCAATCAGCCCCAGCATTTT,CASSLTDRNQPQHF,.,TRBV7-2,.,TRBJ1-5